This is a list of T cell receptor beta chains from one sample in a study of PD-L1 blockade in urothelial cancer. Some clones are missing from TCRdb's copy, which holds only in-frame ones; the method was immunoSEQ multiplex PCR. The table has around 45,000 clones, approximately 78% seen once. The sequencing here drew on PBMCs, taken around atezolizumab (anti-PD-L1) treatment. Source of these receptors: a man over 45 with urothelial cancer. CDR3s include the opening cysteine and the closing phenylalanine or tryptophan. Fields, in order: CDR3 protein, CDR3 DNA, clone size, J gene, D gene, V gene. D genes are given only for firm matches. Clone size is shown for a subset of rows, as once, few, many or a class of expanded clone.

CDR3aa: CASSVQGKGEAFF
CDR3nt: TGTGCCAGCAGCGTACAGGGGAAAGGTGAAGCTTTCTTT
abundance: NA
j_gene: TRBJ1-1
d_gene: TRBD1
v_gene: TRBV7-8

CDR3aa: CASSQQLFTDTQYF
CDR3nt: TGTGCCAGCAGCCAACAACTGTTCACAGATACGCAGTATTTT
abundance: once
j_gene: TRBJ2-3
d_gene: NA
v_gene: TRBV14

CDR3aa: CASSVGGGYTF
CDR3nt: TGTGCCAGTAGCGTCGGAGGGGGCTACACCTTC
abundance: NA
j_gene: TRBJ1-2
d_gene: NA
v_gene: TRBV19

CDR3aa: CASSYGTGRGYTF
CDR3nt: TGTGCCAGTAGCTACGGGACAGGGAGAGGCTACACCTTC
abundance: NA
j_gene: TRBJ1-2
d_gene: TRBD1
v_gene: TRBV19

CDR3aa: CASRTSGRGDEQFF
CDR3nt: TGCGCCAGCAGAACTAGCGGGAGAGGAGATGAGCAGTTCTTC
abundance: NA
j_gene: TRBJ2-1
d_gene: TRBD2
v_gene: TRBV10-2

CDR3aa: CASSVHGTEAFF
CDR3nt: TGCGCCAGCAGTGTCCACGGCACTGAAGCTTTCTTT
abundance: NA
j_gene: TRBJ1-1
d_gene: NA
v_gene: TRBV10-1

CDR3aa: CASSRTSGSIYNEQFF
CDR3nt: TGCGCCAGCTCTCGGACTAGCGGGAGTATTTACAATGAGCAGTTCTTC
abundance: few
j_gene: TRBJ2-1
d_gene: TRBD2
v_gene: TRBV5-1

CDR3aa: CASSEAGGRTDTQYF
CDR3nt: TGCGCCAGCAGTGAAGCGGGAGGGCGCACAGATACGCAGTATTTT
abundance: NA
j_gene: TRBJ2-3
d_gene: TRBD2
v_gene: TRBV10-2

CDR3aa: CASSRGTVTDTQYF
CDR3nt: TGCGCCAGCAGCCGAGGGACAGTCACAGATACGCAGTATTTT
abundance: NA
j_gene: TRBJ2-3
d_gene: TRBD1
v_gene: TRBV5-1

CDR3aa: CASNRLAGGSYNEQFF
CDR3nt: TGTGCCAGCAACAGACTAGCGGGGGGCTCCTACAATGAGCAGTTCTTC
abundance: few
j_gene: TRBJ2-1
d_gene: TRBD2
v_gene: TRBV2

CDR3aa: CATARAGGAYEQYF
CDR3nt: TGTGCCACCGCCAGGGCGGGAGGGGCCTACGAGCAGTACTTC
abundance: NA
j_gene: TRBJ2-7
d_gene: TRBD2
v_gene: TRBV19

CDR3aa: CATQGAGTEAFF
CDR3nt: TGTGCCACACAGGGGGCCGGCACTGAAGCTTTCTTT
abundance: NA
j_gene: TRBJ1-1
d_gene: TRBD1
v_gene: TRBV6-6

CDR3aa: CASSTGTPQFSGNTIYF
CDR3nt: TGTGCCAGCAGCACCGGGACTCCTCAGTTCTCTGGAAACACCATATATTTT
abundance: NA
j_gene: TRBJ1-3
d_gene: NA
v_gene: TRBV7-9

CDR3aa: CASSYSSQDRNTIYF
CDR3nt: TGTGCCAGCAGTTACTCGAGCCAGGACAGAAACACCATATATTTT
abundance: NA
j_gene: TRBJ1-3
d_gene: NA
v_gene: TRBV6-5

CDR3aa: CASREGLAYEQYF
CDR3nt: TGTGCCAGCAGAGAGGGACTTGCCTACGAGCAGTACTTC
abundance: many
j_gene: TRBJ2-7
d_gene: NA
v_gene: TRBV7-9

CDR3aa: CASSLGSGRRAYNEQFF
CDR3nt: TGTGCCAGCAGTTTAGGGAGCGGGAGACGTGCCTACAATGAGCAGTTCTTC
abundance: few
j_gene: TRBJ2-1
d_gene: TRBD2
v_gene: TRBV27

CDR3aa: CASSQARRTNEKLFF
CDR3nt: TGTGCCAGCAGCCAAGCGAGGAGAACTAATGAAAAACTGTTTTTT
abundance: NA
j_gene: TRBJ1-4
d_gene: NA
v_gene: TRBV7-2

CDR3aa: CASSIDRVRNSPLHF
CDR3nt: TGTGCCAGCAGCATAGACAGGGTCCGTAATTCACCCCTCCACTTT
abundance: few
j_gene: TRBJ1-6
d_gene: TRBD1
v_gene: TRBV27

CDR3aa: CASSSLGRGNYEQYF
CDR3nt: TGTGCCAGCAGCTCGCTAGGGCGGGGGAACTACGAGCAGTACTTC
abundance: NA
j_gene: TRBJ2-7
d_gene: TRBD2
v_gene: TRBV5-6

CDR3aa: CASRGGMNTEAFF
CDR3nt: TGTGCCAGCAGGGGGGGGATGAACACTGAAGCTTTCTTT
abundance: NA
j_gene: TRBJ1-1
d_gene: NA
v_gene: TRBV2

CDR3aa: CASSERSLWTGGPGELFF
CDR3nt: TGTGCCAGCAGCGAAAGATCTCTATGGACAGGAGGGCCCGGGGAGCTGTTTTTT
abundance: NA
j_gene: TRBJ2-2
d_gene: NA
v_gene: TRBV2

CDR3aa: CASSLSGVNNEQFF
CDR3nt: TGTGCCAGCAGCTTATCGGGGGTTAACAATGAGCAGTTCTTC
abundance: NA
j_gene: TRBJ2-1
d_gene: NA
v_gene: TRBV7-9

CDR3aa: CASSSRTGPETQYF
CDR3nt: TGCGCCAGCAGCAGCAGGACAGGACCAGAGACCCAGTACTTC
abundance: NA
j_gene: TRBJ2-5
d_gene: TRBD1
v_gene: TRBV5-1

CDR3aa: CASKRQGHSNQPQHF
CDR3nt: TGTGCCAGCAAGCGACAGGGCCATAGCAATCAGCCCCAGCATTTT
abundance: NA
j_gene: TRBJ1-5
d_gene: TRBD1
v_gene: TRBV2

CDR3aa: CASSSSGREQFF
CDR3nt: TGTGCCAGCTCATCTTCAGGGAGGGAGCAGTTCTTC
abundance: NA
j_gene: TRBJ2-1
d_gene: NA
v_gene: TRBV18

CDR3aa: CASKGDRGDIQYF
CDR3nt: TGTGCCAGCAAGGGGGACAGGGGGGACATTCAGTACTTC
abundance: NA
j_gene: TRBJ2-4
d_gene: TRBD1
v_gene: TRBV6-1

CDR3aa: CASSFRGTYEQYF
CDR3nt: TGTGCCAGCAGTTTCAGGGGTACCTACGAGCAGTACTTC
abundance: many
j_gene: TRBJ2-7
d_gene: NA
v_gene: TRBV27

CDR3aa: CASSLDRGRADTQYF
CDR3nt: TGTGCCAGCAGCCTGGACAGGGGGCGTGCAGATACGCAGTATTTT
abundance: NA
j_gene: TRBJ2-3
d_gene: TRBD1
v_gene: TRBV6-1

CDR3aa: CASSIALGQKNTGELFF
CDR3nt: TGTGCCAGCAGCATTGCCCTCGGACAGAAAAACACCGGGGAGCTGTTTTTT
abundance: NA
j_gene: TRBJ2-2
d_gene: NA
v_gene: TRBV11-3

CDR3aa: CAISVGGAGQPQHF
CDR3nt: TGTGCCATCAGTGTGGGGGGGGCAGGTCAGCCCCAGCATTTT
abundance: NA
j_gene: TRBJ1-5
d_gene: NA
v_gene: TRBV10-3

CDR3aa: CASSIGSSGNTIYF
CDR3nt: TGTGCCAGTAGTATAGGGAGCTCTGGAAACACCATATATTTT
abundance: NA
j_gene: TRBJ1-3
d_gene: NA
v_gene: TRBV19

CDR3aa: CASSPPLGGLDEKLFF
CDR3nt: TGTGCCAGCTCACCACCGTTAGGGGGATTGGATGAAAAACTGTTTTTT
abundance: NA
j_gene: TRBJ1-4
d_gene: NA
v_gene: TRBV18

CDR3aa: CASSNPISGGAEQPQHF
CDR3nt: TGTGCCAGCAGCAACCCGATTTCTGGGGGCGCGGAACAGCCCCAGCATTTT
abundance: NA
j_gene: TRBJ1-5
d_gene: NA
v_gene: TRBV7-2

CDR3aa: CASGRGGYNEQFF
CDR3nt: TGTGCCAGCGGTCGAGGGGGCTACAATGAGCAGTTCTTC
abundance: NA
j_gene: TRBJ2-1
d_gene: NA
v_gene: TRBV6-1

CDR3aa: CASSYSTGSGETQYF
CDR3nt: TGTGCCAGCAGTTACTCGACGGGGAGCGGAGAGACCCAGTACTTC
abundance: once
j_gene: TRBJ2-5
d_gene: NA
v_gene: TRBV6-5

CDR3aa: CASRGQGLDTQYF
CDR3nt: TGCGCCAGCAGGGGGCAGGGGTTAGATACGCAGTATTTT
abundance: NA
j_gene: TRBJ2-3
d_gene: NA
v_gene: TRBV5-1

CDR3aa: CAWSEGQYYGYTF
CDR3nt: TGTGCCTGGAGCGAGGGACAGTACTATGGCTACACCTTC
abundance: NA
j_gene: TRBJ1-2
d_gene: TRBD1
v_gene: TRBV30

CDR3aa: CASSLASLISYGYTF
CDR3nt: TGTGCCAGCAGCTTAGCGAGCCTGATTTCCTATGGCTACACCTTC
abundance: NA
j_gene: TRBJ1-2
d_gene: NA
v_gene: TRBV7-2

CDR3aa: CASSERGQGTTEAFF
CDR3nt: TGCGCCAGCAGTGAGCGGGGACAGGGTACCACTGAAGCTTTCTTT
abundance: NA
j_gene: TRBJ1-1
d_gene: TRBD1
v_gene: TRBV10-1

CDR3aa: CASSLDRGETEAFF
CDR3nt: TGCGCCAGCAGCTTGGACAGGGGAGAGACTGAAGCTTTCTTT
abundance: NA
j_gene: TRBJ1-1
d_gene: TRBD1
v_gene: TRBV5-1

CDR3aa: CASGFGTSGIYNEQFF
CDR3nt: TGTGCTAGTGGTTTCGGGACTAGCGGCATCTACAATGAGCAGTTCTTC
abundance: NA
j_gene: TRBJ2-1
d_gene: TRBD2
v_gene: TRBV12-5

CDR3aa: CASSLASSYGYTF
CDR3nt: TGCGCCAGCAGCTTGGCCAGTTCCTATGGCTACACCTTC
abundance: NA
j_gene: TRBJ1-2
d_gene: NA
v_gene: TRBV5-1

CDR3aa: CASSSTGTRNTGELFF
CDR3nt: TGCGCCAGCAGCTCCACCGGGACACGGAACACCGGGGAGCTGTTTTTT
abundance: NA
j_gene: TRBJ2-2
d_gene: NA
v_gene: TRBV5-1